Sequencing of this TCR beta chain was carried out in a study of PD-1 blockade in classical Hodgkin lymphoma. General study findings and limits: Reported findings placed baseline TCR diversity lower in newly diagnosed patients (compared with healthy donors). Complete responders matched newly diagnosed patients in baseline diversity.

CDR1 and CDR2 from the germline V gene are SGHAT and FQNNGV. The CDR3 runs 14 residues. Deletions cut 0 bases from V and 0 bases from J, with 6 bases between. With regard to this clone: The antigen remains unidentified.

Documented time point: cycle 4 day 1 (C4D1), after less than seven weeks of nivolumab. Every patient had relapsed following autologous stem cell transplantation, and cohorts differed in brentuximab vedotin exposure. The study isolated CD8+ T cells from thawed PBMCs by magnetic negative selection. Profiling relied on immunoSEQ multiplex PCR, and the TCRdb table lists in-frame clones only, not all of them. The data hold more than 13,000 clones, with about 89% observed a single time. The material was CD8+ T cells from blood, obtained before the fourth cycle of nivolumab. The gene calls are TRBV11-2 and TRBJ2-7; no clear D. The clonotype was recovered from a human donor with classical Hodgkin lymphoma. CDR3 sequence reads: CASSLDLSSYEQYF. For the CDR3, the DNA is TGTGCCAGCAGCTTAGACTTGAGCTCCTACGAGCAGTACTTC. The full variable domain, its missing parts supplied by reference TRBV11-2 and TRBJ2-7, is EAGVAQSPRYKIIEKRQSVAFWCNPISGHATLYWYQQILGQGPKLLIQFQNNGVVDDSQLPKDRFSAERLKGVDSTLKIQPAKLEDSAVYLCASSLDLSSYEQYFGPGTRLTVT.